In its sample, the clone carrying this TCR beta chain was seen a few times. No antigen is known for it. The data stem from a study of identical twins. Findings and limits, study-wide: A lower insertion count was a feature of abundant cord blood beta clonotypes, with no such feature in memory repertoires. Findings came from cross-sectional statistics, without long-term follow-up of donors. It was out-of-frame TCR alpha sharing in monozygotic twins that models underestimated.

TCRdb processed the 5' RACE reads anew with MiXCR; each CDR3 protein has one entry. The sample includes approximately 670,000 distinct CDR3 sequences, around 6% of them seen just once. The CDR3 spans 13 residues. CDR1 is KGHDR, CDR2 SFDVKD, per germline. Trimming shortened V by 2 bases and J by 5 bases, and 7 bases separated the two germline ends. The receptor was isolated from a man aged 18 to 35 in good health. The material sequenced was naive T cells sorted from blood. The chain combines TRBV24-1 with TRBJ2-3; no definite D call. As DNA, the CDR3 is TGTGCCACCAGTGATTCGCAGGTAGATACGCAGTATTTT. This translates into CATSDSQVDTQYF.